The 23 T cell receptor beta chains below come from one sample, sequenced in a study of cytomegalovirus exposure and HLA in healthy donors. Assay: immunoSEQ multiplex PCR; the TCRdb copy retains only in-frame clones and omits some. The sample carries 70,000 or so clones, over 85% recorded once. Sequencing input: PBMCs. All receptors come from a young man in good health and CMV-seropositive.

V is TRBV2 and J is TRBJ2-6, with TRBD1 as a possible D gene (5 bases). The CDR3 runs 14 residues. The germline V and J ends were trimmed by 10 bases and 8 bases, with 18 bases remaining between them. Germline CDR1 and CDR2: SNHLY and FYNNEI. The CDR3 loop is CATYLGVGTNVLTF. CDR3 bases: TGTGCCACCTACTTAGGGGTTGGAACCAACGTCCTGACTTTC.

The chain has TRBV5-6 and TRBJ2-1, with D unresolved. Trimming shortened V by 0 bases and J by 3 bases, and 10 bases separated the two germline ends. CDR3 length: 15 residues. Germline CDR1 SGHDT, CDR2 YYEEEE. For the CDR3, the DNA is TGTGCCAGCAGCTTGGACTTGGCGGACTACAATGAGCAGTTCTTC. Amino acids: CASSLDLADYNEQFF. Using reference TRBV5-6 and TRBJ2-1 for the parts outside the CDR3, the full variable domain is DAGVTQSPTHLIKTRGQQVTLRCSPKSGHDTVSWYQQALGQGPQFIFQYYEEEERQRGNFPDRFSGHQFPNYSSELNVNALLLGDSALYLCASSLDLADYNEQFFGPGTRLTVL.

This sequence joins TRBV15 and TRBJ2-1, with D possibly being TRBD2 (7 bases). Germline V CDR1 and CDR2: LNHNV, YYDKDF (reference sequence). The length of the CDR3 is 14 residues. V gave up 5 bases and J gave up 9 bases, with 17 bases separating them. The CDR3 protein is CATSRDGGRSEQFF. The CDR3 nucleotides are TGTGCCACCAGCCGGGACGGGGGGCGGAGTGAGCAGTTCTTC.

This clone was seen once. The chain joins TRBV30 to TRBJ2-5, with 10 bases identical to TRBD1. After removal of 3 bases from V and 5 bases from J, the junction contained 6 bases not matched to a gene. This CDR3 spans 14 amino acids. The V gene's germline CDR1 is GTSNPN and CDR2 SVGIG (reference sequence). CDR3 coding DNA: TGTGCCTGGAGCCCTTTGGACAGGGGGGAGACCCAGTACTTC. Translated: CAWSPLDRGETQYF.

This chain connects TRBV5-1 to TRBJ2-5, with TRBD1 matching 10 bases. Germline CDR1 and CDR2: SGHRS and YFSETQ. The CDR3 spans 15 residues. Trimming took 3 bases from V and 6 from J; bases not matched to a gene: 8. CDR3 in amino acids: CASSSRDRGTKTQYF. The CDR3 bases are TGCGCCAGCAGCTCCCGGGACAGGGGCACAAAGACCCAGTACTTC.

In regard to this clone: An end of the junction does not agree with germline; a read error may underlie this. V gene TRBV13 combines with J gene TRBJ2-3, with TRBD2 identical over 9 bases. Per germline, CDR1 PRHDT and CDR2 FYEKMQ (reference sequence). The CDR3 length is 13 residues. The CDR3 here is CASSLRASGKWDF. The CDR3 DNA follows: TGTGCCAGCAGCTTAAGGGCTAGCGGGAAATGGGATTTT.

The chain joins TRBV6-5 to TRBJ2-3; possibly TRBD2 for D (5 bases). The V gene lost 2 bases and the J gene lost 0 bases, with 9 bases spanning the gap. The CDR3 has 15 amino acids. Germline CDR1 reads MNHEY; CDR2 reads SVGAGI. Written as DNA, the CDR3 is TGTGCCAGCAGTTACCGGCTAGCTAGCACAGATACGCAGTATTTT. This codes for CASSYRLASTDTQYF.

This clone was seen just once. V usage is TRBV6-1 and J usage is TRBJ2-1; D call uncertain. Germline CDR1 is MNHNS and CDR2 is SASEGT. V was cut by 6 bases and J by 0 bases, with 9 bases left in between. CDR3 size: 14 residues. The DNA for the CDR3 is TGTGCCAGCAGCCCTATGAGCTCCTACAATGAGCAGTTCTTC. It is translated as CASSPMSSYNEQFF.

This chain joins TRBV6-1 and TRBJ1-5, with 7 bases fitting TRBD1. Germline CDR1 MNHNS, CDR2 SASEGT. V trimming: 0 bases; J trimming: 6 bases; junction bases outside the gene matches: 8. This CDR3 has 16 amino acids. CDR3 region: CASSEALTGLSQPQHF. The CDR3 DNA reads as TGTGCCAGCAGTGAAGCGCTGACAGGGTTATCTCAGCCCCAGCATTTT.

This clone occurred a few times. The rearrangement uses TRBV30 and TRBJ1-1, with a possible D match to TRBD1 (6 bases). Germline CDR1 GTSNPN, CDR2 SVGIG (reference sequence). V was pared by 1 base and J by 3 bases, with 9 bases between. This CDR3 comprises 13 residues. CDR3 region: CAWSAQGYTEAFF. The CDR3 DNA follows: TGTGCCTGGAGTGCGCAGGGGTACACTGAAGCTTTCTTT.

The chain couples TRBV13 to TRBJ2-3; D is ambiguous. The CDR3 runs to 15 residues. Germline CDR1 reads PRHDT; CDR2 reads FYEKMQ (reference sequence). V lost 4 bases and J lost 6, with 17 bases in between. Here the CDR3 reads CASSSYLPPNDTQYF. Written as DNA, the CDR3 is TGTGCCAGCAGCTCATACCTCCCCCCTAACGATACGCAGTATTTT.

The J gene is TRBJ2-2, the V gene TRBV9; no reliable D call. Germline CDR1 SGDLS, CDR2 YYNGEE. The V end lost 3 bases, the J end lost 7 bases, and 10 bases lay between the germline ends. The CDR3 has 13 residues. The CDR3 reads CASSATSGGELFF. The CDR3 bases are TGTGCCAGCAGCGCGACCTCGGGCGGGGAGCTGTTTTTT.

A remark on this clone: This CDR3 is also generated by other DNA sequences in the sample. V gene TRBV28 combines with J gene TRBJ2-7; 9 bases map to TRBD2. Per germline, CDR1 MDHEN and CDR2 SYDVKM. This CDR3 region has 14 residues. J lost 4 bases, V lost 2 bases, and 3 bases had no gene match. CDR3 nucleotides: TGTGCCAGCAGTTTAGGCGGGAGGGCTTACGAGCAGTACTTC. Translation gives CASSLGGRAYEQYF.

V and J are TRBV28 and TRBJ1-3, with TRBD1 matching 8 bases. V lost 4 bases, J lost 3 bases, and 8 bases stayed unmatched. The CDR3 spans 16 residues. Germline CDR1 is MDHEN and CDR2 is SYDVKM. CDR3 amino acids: CASSSWTGRYGNTIYF. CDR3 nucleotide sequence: TGTGCCAGCAGTTCCTGGACAGGGAGGTATGGAAACACCATATATTTT.

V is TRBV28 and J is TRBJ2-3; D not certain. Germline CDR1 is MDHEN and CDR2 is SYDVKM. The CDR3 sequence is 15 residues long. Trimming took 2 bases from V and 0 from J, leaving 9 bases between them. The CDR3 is CASSLITDSTDTQYF. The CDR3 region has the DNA TGTGCCAGCAGTTTAATAACAGACAGCACAGATACGCAGTATTTT. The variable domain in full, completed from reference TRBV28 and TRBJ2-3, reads DVKVTQSSRYLVKRTGEKVFLECVQDMDHENMFWYRQDPGLGLRLIYFSYDVKMKEKGDIPEGYSVSREKKERFSLILESASTNQTSMYLCASSLITDSTDTQYFGPGTRLTVL.

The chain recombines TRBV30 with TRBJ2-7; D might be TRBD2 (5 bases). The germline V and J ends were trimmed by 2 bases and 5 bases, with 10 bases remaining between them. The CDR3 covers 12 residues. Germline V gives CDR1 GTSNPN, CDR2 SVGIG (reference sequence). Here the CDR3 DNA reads TGTGCCTGGAGTAGAGGGTACCACGAGCAGTACTTC. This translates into CAWSRGYHEQYF.

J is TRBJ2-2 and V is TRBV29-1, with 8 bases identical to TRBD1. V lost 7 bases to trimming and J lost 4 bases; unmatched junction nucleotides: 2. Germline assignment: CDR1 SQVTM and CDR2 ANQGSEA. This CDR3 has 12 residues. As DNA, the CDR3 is TGCAGCGGGACAGGGTCCACCGGGGAGCTGTTTTTT. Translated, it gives CSGTGSTGELFF.

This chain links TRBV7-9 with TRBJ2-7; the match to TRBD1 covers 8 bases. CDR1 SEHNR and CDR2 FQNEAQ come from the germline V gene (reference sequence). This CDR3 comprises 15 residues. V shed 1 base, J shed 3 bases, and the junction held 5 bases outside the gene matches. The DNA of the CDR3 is TGTGCCAGCAGCTTAGGACGGACAGGGAACTACGAGCAGTACTTC. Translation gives CASSLGRTGNYEQYF.

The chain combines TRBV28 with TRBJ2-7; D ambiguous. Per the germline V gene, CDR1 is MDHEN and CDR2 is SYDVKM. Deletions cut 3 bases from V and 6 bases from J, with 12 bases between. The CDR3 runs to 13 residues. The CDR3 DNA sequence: TGTGCCAGCAGTTTGGAGACCTACATCGAGCAGTACTTC. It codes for CASSLETYIEQYF.

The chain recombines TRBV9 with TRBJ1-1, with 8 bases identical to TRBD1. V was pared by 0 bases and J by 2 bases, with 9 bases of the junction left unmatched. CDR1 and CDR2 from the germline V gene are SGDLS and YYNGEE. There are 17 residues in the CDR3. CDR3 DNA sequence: TGTGCCAGCAGCGTAGTCCTCACCGGACAGGGTAACACTGAAGCTTTCTTT. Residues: CASSVVLTGQGNTEAFF.

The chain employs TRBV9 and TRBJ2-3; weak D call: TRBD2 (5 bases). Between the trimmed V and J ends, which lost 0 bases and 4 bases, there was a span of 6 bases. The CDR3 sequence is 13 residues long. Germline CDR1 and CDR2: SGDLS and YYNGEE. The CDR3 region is CASSVGGSDTQYF. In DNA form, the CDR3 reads TGTGCCAGCAGCGTAGGCGGGTCAGATACGCAGTATTTT.

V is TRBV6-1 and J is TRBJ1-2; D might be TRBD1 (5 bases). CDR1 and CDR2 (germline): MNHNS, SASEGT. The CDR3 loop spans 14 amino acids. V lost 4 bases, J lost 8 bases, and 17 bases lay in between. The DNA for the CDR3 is TGTGCCAGCAGTGGTTGGGGCAGGGTAGACGGCTACACCTTC. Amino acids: CASSGWGRVDGYTF.

The CDR3 DNA reads TGTGCCAGCAGCGTAGGGGGGGCAGATACGCAGTATTTT. Protein sequence: CASSVGGADTQYF. The chain is built from TRBV9 and TRBJ2-3, with a possible D match to TRBD2 (6 bases). This CDR3 region has 13 residues. V was cut by 0 bases and J by 4 bases, with 6 bases left in between. Germline values: CDR1 SGDLS, CDR2 YYNGEE.